The clone carrying this T cell receptor (beta chain) appeared a few times. The target antigen is unknown. Primers included in the PCR were 60 Vbeta and 13 Jbeta primers. Sequenced by immunoSEQ multiplex PCR; TCRdb stores in-frame clones only, minus some. Found here are about 230,000 clones, around 78% of them singletons; the top ten hold 0.45% to 0.5%. Everyone who donated was a healthy bone marrow donor. This sample is drawn from a study of cytomegalovirus exposure and HLA in healthy donors. Broader study findings: Available immune exposure information covered CMV serostatus only. TCR association rates varied by HLA locus in a later analysis, with DRB1 highest and HLA-C lowest.

V shed 5 bases, J shed 11 bases, and the junction held 11 bases outside the gene matches. There are 13 residues in the CDR3. Per germline, CDR1 SGHVS and CDR2 FNYEAQ. Input material: PBMCs. The chain has TRBV7-6 and TRBJ1-1; 7 positions agree with TRBD1. The TCR comes from a boy younger than 18 in good health and CMV-seronegative. DNA of the CDR3: TGTGCCAGCAGCCCTGGACAGGCGCTTACTGCTTTCTTT. Translated, it gives CASSPGQALTAFF.